Presented here are 28 T cell receptor beta chains from one specimen sequenced in a study of T cells in Graves' hyperthyroidism and ophthalmopathy. Amplification yielded TCR beta CDR3 regions, with RNA transcripts as the source. TCR CDR3 underwent first-round RT-PCR with the HTBI primer set. Each CDR3 protein is one row after TCRdb ran MiXCR on the multiplex PCR reads. This sample has around 280,000 distinct CDR3 sequences, with approximately 14% found just once. The sequenced material came from blood. Receptor source: a woman aged 40 to 50 with Graves' hyperthyroidism.

At least ten counts were recorded for this clonotype. The chain employs TRBV29-1 and TRBJ2-6, with no clear D. This CDR3 region has 13 residues. Trimming removed 5 bases from V and 0 bases from J, with 5 bases in between. CDR1 and CDR2 (germline): SQVTM, ANQGSEA. CDR3 sequence reads: CSVPDSGANVLTF. The CDR3 DNA reads as TGCAGCGTTCCCGACTCTGGGGCCAACGTCCTGACTTTC.

This clonotype has more than one count but fewer than ten. The rearrangement uses TRBV11-2 and TRBJ2-7; D may be TRBD1 (5 bases). V dropped 4 bases and J dropped 0 bases, with 10 bases sitting between them. CDR3 length: 14 residues. Germline values: CDR1 SGHAT, CDR2 FQNNGV. CDR3 sequence reads: CASSSYRSSYEQYF. DNA of the CDR3: TGTGCCAGCAGCTCATACAGGAGCTCCTACGAGCAGTACTTC.

In its sample, this clonotype was seen many times. V gene TRBV5-4 combines with J gene TRBJ2-7; 8 bases agree with TRBD2. Germline trimming cut 4 bases from V and 3 bases from J; bases unmatched to any gene: 6. CDR3 size: 14 residues. Per germline, CDR1 SGHNT and CDR2 YYREEE (reference sequence). In DNA, the CDR3 is TGTGCCAGCAGCCCAGCGGGAGCACACTACGAGCAGTACTTC. As protein: CASSPAGAHYEQYF.

This clonotype was counted at least ten times. The chain recombines TRBV28 with TRBJ1-4; D is uncertain. Germline assignment: CDR1 MDHEN and CDR2 SYDVKM. The V end was cut by 3 bases, the J end by 6 bases, with 14 bases between. The CDR3 runs 15 residues. CDR3 DNA: TGTGCCAGCAGTTTTAATCCCGTGATGGATGAAAAACTGTTTTTT. Its protein is CASSFNPVMDEKLFF.

This clonotype was recorded at least ten times. The chain links TRBV12-3 or TRBV12-4 to TRBJ1-5; D gene unclear. The CDR3 has 11 amino acids. Trimming took off 6 bases at V and 9 bases at J, with 9 bases between the two ends. For the CDR3, the DNA is TGTGCCAGCAGCCTCCGTGGGCCCCAGCATTTT. Protein product: CASSLRGPQHF.

The sample holds many counts of this clonotype. The V call is TRBV28, the J call TRBJ1-6, with D tentatively TRBD1 (5 bases). This CDR3 has 19 amino acids. Germline CDR1 reads MDHEN; CDR2 reads SYDVKM. Trimming left V 3 bases short and J 9 bases short, with 27 bases between. CDR3 in DNA: TGTGCCAGCAGTTTGGGATCCCTGGGACCAGAGGCCCTTATTTCACCCCTCCACTTT. This sequence encodes CASSLGSLGPEALISPLHF. Supplemented by reference TRBV28 and TRBJ1-6, the full variable domain reads DVKVTQSSRYLVKRTGEKVFLECVQDMDHENMFWYRQDPGLGLRLIYFSYDVKMKEKGDIPEGYSVSREKKERFSLILESASTNQTSMYLCASSLGSLGPEALISPLHFGNGTRLTVT.

This clonotype has a handful of counts. This chain connects TRBV24-1 to TRBJ2-7; D tentatively fits TRBD1 or TRBD2 (6 bases each). V was cut by 2 bases and J by 5 bases, with 18 bases left in between. Germline values: CDR1 KGHDR, CDR2 SFDVKD. The CDR3 is 16 amino acids. For the CDR3, the DNA is TGTGCCACCAGTGATTCAACCGGGACTGGGGGCCACGAGCAGTACTTC. It yields the protein CATSDSTGTGGHEQYF.

There are a few counts of this clonotype. The chain carries TRBV7-6 and TRBJ2-7, with D perhaps TRBD2 (6 bases). V lost 7 bases and J lost 2, with 18 bases in between. Per germline, CDR1 SGHVS and CDR2 FNYEAQ. CDR3 length equals 15 residues. The CDR3 DNA sequence: TGTGCCAGCAAAGCTCTGGCGGGGTTCCCCTACGAGCAGTACTTC. Translated, it gives CASKALAGFPYEQYF.

This clonotype was seen repeatedly, ten times or more. The V call is TRBV2, the J call TRBJ2-1; 9 bases map to TRBD2. CDR3 length: 17 amino acids. The ends lost 6 bases at V and 2 bases at J; junction bases unmatched: 11. CDR1 is SNHLY and CDR2 is FYNNEI in the germline V gene. CDR3 region: CASRPPGLARAYNEQFF. CDR3 nucleotides: TGTGCCAGCAGGCCACCAGGACTAGCGCGAGCCTACAATGAGCAGTTCTTC. Looking up the rest from reference TRBV2 and TRBJ2-1 gives the full variable domain: EPEVTQTPSHQVTQMGQEVILRCVPISNHLYFYWYRQILGQKVEFLVSFYNNEISEKSEIFDDQFSVERPDGSNFTLKIRSTKLEDSAMYFCASRPPGLARAYNEQFFGPGTRLTVL.

This clonotype was counted at least ten times. The chain couples TRBV30 to TRBJ1-2; D gene uncertain. The germline gives CDR1 GTSNPN, CDR2 SVGIG (reference sequence). Trimming took 0 bases from V and 4 from J, leaving 12 bases between them. The length of the CDR3 is 14 residues. The DNA of the CDR3 is TGTGCCTGGAGTGTAATCGGGTCAGTCTATGGCTACACCTTC. It is translated as CAWSVIGSVYGYTF.

Many counts were recorded for this clonotype. This chain connects TRBV5-8 to TRBJ2-1; TRBD1 aligns across 7 bases. CDR1 is SGHTS and CDR2 is YDEGEE in the germline V gene. CDR3 length equals 14 residues. With V trimmed by 4 bases and J by 8 bases, 9 bases remained unmatched. CDR3 residues: CASSTTGVVDEQFF. CDR3 coding DNA: TGTGCCAGCAGCACTACAGGGGTAGTGGATGAGCAGTTCTTC.

This clonotype has at least ten counts. The chain carries TRBV10-3 and TRBJ2-5; 8 bases are shared with TRBD2. Unmatched junction bases numbered 10, after V lost 0 bases and J lost 4 bases. From germline, CDR1 is ENHRY and CDR2 SYGVKD. The CDR3 is 17 residues long. The CDR3 bases are TGTGCCATCAGTGAGTCGGGGAGCGGGAGTAGAGGAGAGACCCAGTACTTC. Translation gives CAISESGSGSRGETQYF.

This clonotype was detected many times. V and J are TRBV30 and TRBJ1-3; D not certain. The CDR3 covers 12 residues. The V gene's germline CDR1 is GTSNPN and CDR2 SVGIG (reference sequence). The germline V and J ends were trimmed by 1 base and 5 bases, with 6 bases remaining between them. The CDR3 spells CAWSDPRNTIYF. CDR3 DNA sequence: TGTGCCTGGAGTGACCCGAGAAACACCATATATTTT.

The chain links TRBV5-4 to TRBJ2-7; D is perhaps TRBD2 (5 bases). The V gene's germline CDR1 is SGHNT and CDR2 YYREEE (reference sequence). V shed 3 bases and J shed 2 bases, with 15 bases lying between them. The length of the CDR3 is 15 residues. The CDR3 DNA reads TGTGCCAGCAGCTCCCGGGCGGGTGCAGCCTACGAGCAGTACTTC. This translates into CASSSRAGAAYEQYF.

The chain has TRBV30 and TRBJ1-5; no definite D call. V dropped 1 base and J dropped 0 bases, with 16 bases sitting between them. Per the germline V gene, CDR1 is GTSNPN and CDR2 is SVGIG (reference sequence). The CDR3 length is 17 residues. Written as DNA, the CDR3 is TGTGCCTGGAGTGGAACCGTTGGAAACAATAGCAATCAGCCCCAGCATTTT. Translated: CAWSGTVGNNSNQPQHF.

V and J are TRBV9 and TRBJ2-7; TRBD2 might be the D (6 bases). This CDR3 has 15 residues. V lost 0 bases to trimming and J lost 4 bases, with 14 bases between them. From germline, CDR1 is SGDLS and CDR2 YYNGEE. The CDR3 region has the DNA TGTGCCAGCAGCGTAGCGGAGGGTCCCTTTTACGAGCAGTACTTC. Amino acids: CASSVAEGPFYEQYF.

This clonotype was detected many times. This chain uses TRBV28 with TRBJ1-5; D gene unclear. The germline V gene encodes CDR1 MDHEN and CDR2 SYDVKM. This CDR3 has 13 residues. Trimming removed 6 bases from V and 6 bases from J, with 12 bases in between. The CDR3 DNA is TGTGCCAGCAGACCCGGTGAGGGTCAGCCCCAGCATTTT. It codes for CASRPGEGQPQHF.

This clonotype was seen many times. The V gene is TRBV29-1, the J gene TRBJ2-5; TRBD2 matches at 7 bases. Unmatched junction bases numbered 7, after V lost 4 bases and J lost 5 bases. The CDR3 is 13 amino acids. Per germline, CDR1 SQVTM and CDR2 ANQGSEA. The chain's CDR3 is CSVGASGGETQYF. CDR3 nucleotide sequence: TGCAGCGTTGGGGCTAGCGGAGGGGAGACCCAGTACTTC.

Only a few counts were recorded for this clonotype. This chain connects TRBV28 to TRBJ1-3, with a weak D call TRBD1 (5 bases). CDR1 and CDR2 from the germline V gene are MDHEN and SYDVKM. V lost 5 bases, J lost 4 bases, and 9 bases lay in between. CDR3 size: 13 residues. The CDR3 loop is CASSRSGGNTIYF. The CDR3 DNA is TGTGCCAGCAGTAGGTCAGGGGGAAACACCATATATTTT.

The chain couples TRBV3-1 to TRBJ2-3, with 8 bases fitting TRBD2. Trimming removed 0 bases from V and 1 base from J; junction bases left unmatched: 6. The CDR3 is 17 amino acids. The germline CDR1 and CDR2 sequences are LGHDT and YNNKEL (reference sequence). The CDR3 is CASSQEWPGLGTDTQYF. The CDR3 DNA sequence: TGTGCCAGCAGCCAAGAATGGCCGGGACTAGGCACAGATACGCAGTATTTT.

The V call is TRBV3-1, the J call TRBJ2-4; D possibly uses TRBD1 or TRBD2 (5 bases each). The CDR3 totals 14 residues. Germline V lookup: CDR1 LGHDT, CDR2 YNNKEL (reference sequence). V lost 0 bases to trimming and J lost 7 bases, with 10 bases between them. CDR3 nucleotide sequence: TGTGCCAGCAGCCAAGAATCCGGGACCAACATTCAGTACTTC. Its translation is CASSQESGTNIQYF.

This clonotype was recorded many times. V is TRBV7-9 and J is TRBJ2-7; weak D call: TRBD2 (6 bases). Germline V gives CDR1 SEHNR, CDR2 FQNEAQ (reference sequence). V was shortened by 5 bases and J by 7 bases, with 15 bases between the two germline ends. CDR3 size: 13 residues. This chain's CDR3 is CASSRTGVREQYF. CDR3 in DNA: TGTGCCAGCAGCCGTACGGGAGTACGAGAGCAGTACTTC.

This clonotype was seen a handful of times. The rearrangement joins TRBV18 to TRBJ2-1; TRBD2 matches at 9 bases. V lost 4 bases and J lost 6; bases outside the gene matches: 7. Germline values: CDR1 KGHSH, CDR2 LQKENI. CDR3 length equals 15 residues. CDR3 residues: CASSLAGVGSNEQFF. DNA for the CDR3: TGTGCCAGCTCACTAGCGGGAGTCGGAAGCAATGAGCAGTTCTTC. Using reference TRBV18 and TRBJ2-1 for the parts outside the CDR3, the full variable domain is NAGVMQNPRHLVRRRGQEARLRCSPMKGHSHVYWYRQLPEEGLKFMVYLQKENIIDESGMPKERFSAEFPKEGPSILRIQQVVRGDSAAYFCASSLAGVGSNEQFFGPGTRLTVL.

Only a few counts were recorded for this clonotype. The rearrangement uses TRBV28 and TRBJ2-7, with 14 bases aligning to TRBD2. The trim removed 6 bases at V and 1 base at J, leaving 5 bases unmatched. Germline-derived CDR1 and CDR2 are MDHEN and SYDVKM. CDR3 length: 16 amino acids. For the CDR3, the DNA is TGTGCCAGCAGCCCCGGGACTAGCGGGAGTTCCTACGAGCAGTACTTC. As protein: CASSPGTSGSSYEQYF. Based on the CDR3 plus reference TRBV28 and TRBJ2-7, the full variable domain is DVKVTQSSRYLVKRTGEKVFLECVQDMDHENMFWYRQDPGLGLRLIYFSYDVKMKEKGDIPEGYSVSREKKERFSLILESASTNQTSMYLCASSPGTSGSSYEQYFGPGTRLTVT.

The chain is built from TRBV2 and TRBJ1-5; 9 bases are a match to TRBD1. The CDR3 totals 15 residues. CDR1 is SNHLY, CDR2 FYNNEI, per germline. V trimming: 8 bases; J trimming: 7 bases; junction bases outside the gene matches: 12. The CDR3: CASGGQGGLKQPQHF. DNA of the CDR3: TGTGCCAGCGGGGGACAGGGAGGGCTTAAGCAGCCCCAGCATTTT.

This clonotype was seen many times. The junction departs from the called germline gene at one end, perhaps through a read error. The chain carries TRBV12-3 or TRBV12-4 and TRBJ1-1; 10 bases are a match to TRBD1. This CDR3 comprises 14 residues. In DNA, the CDR3 is TGTGTCAGCATCCCGGGACAGGGGAGTACTGAAGCTTTCTTT. Translation gives CVSIPGQGSTEAFF.

This clonotype was recorded at least ten times. The CDR3: CSAHGLAGVTALQETQYF. The DNA for the CDR3 is TGCAGTGCTCACGGACTAGCGGGAGTCACGGCCCTCCAAGAGACCCAGTACTTC. The V and J genes are TRBV20-1 and TRBJ2-5, with 13 bases identical to TRBD2. CDR3 length: 18 residues. Trimming at V came to 5 bases and at J to 1 base, leaving 13 bases not matched to a gene. From germline, CDR1 is DFQATT and CDR2 SNEGSKA (reference sequence).

The chain carries TRBV11-2 and TRBJ2-6; D unresolved. CDR3 size: 17 residues. V was shortened by 1 base and J by 0 bases, with 10 bases between the two germline ends. CDR1 is SGHAT, CDR2 FQNNGV, per germline. CDR3 DNA sequence: TGTGCCAGCAGCTTAGGTCTGGGAAGCTCTGGGGCCAACGTCCTGACTTTC. Amino acid sequence: CASSLGLGSSGANVLTF.